This record looks at one T cell receptor beta chain sequence and its context. The antigen is undetermined. With 60 Vbeta and 13 Jbeta primers, the PCR was carried out. Per the original methods: Unique TCR beta chains totaled roughly 80 million in a later count, with 8.5 million to 12 million of them shared. Method: immunoSEQ multiplex PCR; TCRdb's copy keeps in-frame clones and lacks some. That table supplies the V and J calls and clone size; D and trimming were determined from the DNA. The sample carries 70,000 to 100,000 clones, just under 70% recorded once. These data originate in a study of cytomegalovirus exposure and HLA in healthy donors. CDR3 length equals 15 residues. V trimming: 4 bases; J trimming: 4 bases; junction bases outside the gene matches: 4. Germline V gene data show CDR1 as SGHKS and CDR2 as YYEKEE (reference sequence). Study outcomes and limitations: For most subjects, TCR beta sequences were reported to predict HLA-A and HLA-B alleles with accuracy. Most TCR sequences were uncommon, yet certain public TCRs appeared in many donors. In a later analysis, compared with equally common non-associated chains, HLA-associated beta chains were more expanded.

The sequence was obtained from a man aged 45-65 years in good health and CMV-seronegative. The rearrangement links TRBV5-5 to TRBJ2-2; TRBD2 agrees at 10 bases. The sequenced material came from PBMCs. The CDR3 DNA reads TGTGCCAGCAGCCGGACTAGCGGCCGCACCGGGGAGCTGTTTTTT. Protein sequence: CASSRTSGRTGELFF.